This T cell receptor beta chain was retrieved from a study of T cell responses to AZD1222 COVID-19 vaccine. Assay: immunoSEQ multiplex PCR; the TCRdb copy retains only in-frame clones and omits some. The table has 150,000 to 200,000 clones, around 91% seen once. The trim removed 3 bases at V and 2 bases at J, leaving 8 bases unmatched. Germline V gives CDR1 SGHNT, CDR2 YYREEE (reference sequence). This CDR3 is 17 amino acids long. Analyses pooled second doses at about 4 or about 12 weeks. The TCR was taken from an adult who received the AZD1222 COVID-19 vaccine. This sequence joins TRBV5-4 and TRBJ2-5, with TRBD2 identical over 12 bases. Sequencing used peripheral blood, obtained 28 days after the second AZD1222 dose. The chain's CDR3 is CASSSPTSGGRQETQYF. Here the CDR3 DNA reads TGTGCCAGCAGCTCTCCAACTAGCGGGGGGCGGCAAGAGACCCAGTACTTC.